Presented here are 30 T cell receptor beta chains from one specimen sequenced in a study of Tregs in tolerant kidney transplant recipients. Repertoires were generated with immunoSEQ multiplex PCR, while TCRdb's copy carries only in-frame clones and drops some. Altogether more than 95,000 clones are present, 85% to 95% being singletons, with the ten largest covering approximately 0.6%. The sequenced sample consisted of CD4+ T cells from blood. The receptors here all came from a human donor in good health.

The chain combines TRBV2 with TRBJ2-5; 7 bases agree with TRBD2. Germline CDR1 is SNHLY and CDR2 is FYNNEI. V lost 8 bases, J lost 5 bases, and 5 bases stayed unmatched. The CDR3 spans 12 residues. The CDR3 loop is CASGGDLETQYF. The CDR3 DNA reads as TGTGCCAGCGGGGGGGATCTGGAGACCCAGTACTTC. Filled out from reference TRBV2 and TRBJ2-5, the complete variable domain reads EPEVTQTPSHQVTQMGQEVILRCVPISNHLYFYWYRQILGQKVEFLVSFYNNEISEKSEIFDDQFSVERPDGSNFTLKIRSTKLEDSAMYFCASGGDLETQYFGPGTRLLVL.

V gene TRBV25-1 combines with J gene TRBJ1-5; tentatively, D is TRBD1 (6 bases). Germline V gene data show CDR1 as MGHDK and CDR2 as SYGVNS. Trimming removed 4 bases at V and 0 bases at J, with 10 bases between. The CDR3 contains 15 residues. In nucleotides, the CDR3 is TGTGCCAGCAGTGCCTCGACAGGTAGCAATCAGCCCCAGCATTTT. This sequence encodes CASSASTGSNQPQHF.

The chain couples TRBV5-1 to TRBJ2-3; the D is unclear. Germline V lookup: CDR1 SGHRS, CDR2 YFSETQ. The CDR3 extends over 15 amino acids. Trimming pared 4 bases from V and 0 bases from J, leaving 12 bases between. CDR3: CASSQDGTSTDTQYF. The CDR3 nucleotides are TGCGCCAGCAGCCAGGACGGTACTAGCACAGATACGCAGTATTTT.

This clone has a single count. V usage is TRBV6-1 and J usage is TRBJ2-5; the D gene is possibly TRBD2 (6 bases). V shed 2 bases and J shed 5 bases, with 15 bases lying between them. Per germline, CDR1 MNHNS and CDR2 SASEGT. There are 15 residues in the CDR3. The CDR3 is CASSERGGELETQYF. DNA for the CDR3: TGTGCCAGCAGTGAAAGGGGCGGGGAGCTGGAGACCCAGTACTTC.

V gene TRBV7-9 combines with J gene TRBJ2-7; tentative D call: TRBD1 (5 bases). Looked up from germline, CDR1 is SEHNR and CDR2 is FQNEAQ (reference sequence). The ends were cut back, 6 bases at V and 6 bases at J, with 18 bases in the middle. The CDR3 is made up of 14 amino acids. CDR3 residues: CASRPGLLRSEQYF. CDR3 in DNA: TGTGCCAGCAGGCCAGGGCTTCTTAGGTCCGAGCAGTACTTC.

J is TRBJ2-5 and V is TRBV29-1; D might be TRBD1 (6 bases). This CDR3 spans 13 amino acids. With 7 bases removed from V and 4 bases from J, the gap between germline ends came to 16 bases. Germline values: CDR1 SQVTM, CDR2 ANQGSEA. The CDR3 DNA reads TGCAGCGCCCTCTGGACAGACGGAGAGACCCAGTACTTC. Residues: CSALWTDGETQYF.

CDR3 sequence: CASSLTANTGELFF. CDR3 DNA: TGTGCCAGCAGCTTAACAGCGAACACCGGGGAGCTGTTTTTT. This chain connects TRBV7-3 to TRBJ2-2; D is undetermined. Trimming cost V 0 bases and J 0 bases, with 2 bases left between them. CDR3 size: 14 residues. Per germline, CDR1 SGHTA and CDR2 FQGTGA.

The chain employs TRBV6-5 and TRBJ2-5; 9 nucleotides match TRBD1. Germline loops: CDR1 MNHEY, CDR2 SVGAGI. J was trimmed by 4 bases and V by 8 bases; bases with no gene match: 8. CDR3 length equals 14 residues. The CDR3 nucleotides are TGTGCCAGCGGGGACAGGGTGGATTCAGAGACCCAGTACTTC. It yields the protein CASGDRVDSETQYF.

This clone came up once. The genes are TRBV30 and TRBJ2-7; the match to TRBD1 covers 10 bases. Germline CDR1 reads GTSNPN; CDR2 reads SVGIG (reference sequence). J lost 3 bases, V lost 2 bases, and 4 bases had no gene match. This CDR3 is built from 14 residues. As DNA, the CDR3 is TGTGCCTGGAGTACGGGACAGGGGTTCTACGAGCAGTACTTC. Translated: CAWSTGQGFYEQYF.

DNA of the CDR3: TGTGCCAGCTCACGAGATGGAGTAGGCTCCTACGAGCAGTACTTC. Its translation is CASSRDGVGSYEQYF. This sequence joins TRBV18 and TRBJ2-7; no firm D call. CDR1 KGHSH and CDR2 LQKENI come from the germline V gene. This CDR3 contains 15 residues. V lost 4 bases and J lost 0, with 13 bases in between.

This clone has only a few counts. The CDR3 protein is CASSFAPDTIYF. DNA of the CDR3: TGTGCCAGCAGCTTCGCCCCGGACACCATATATTTT. The V call is TRBV9, the J call TRBJ1-3; D is unclear. In germline, CDR1 is SGDLS, CDR2 YYNGEE. The length of the CDR3 is 12 residues. V shed 4 bases and J shed 8 bases, with 10 bases lying between them.

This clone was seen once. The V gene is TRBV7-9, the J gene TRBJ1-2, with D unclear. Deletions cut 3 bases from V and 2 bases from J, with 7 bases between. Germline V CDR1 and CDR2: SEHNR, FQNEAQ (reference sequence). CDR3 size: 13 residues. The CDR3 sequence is CASSFQENYGYTF. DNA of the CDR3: TGTGCCAGCAGCTTCCAGGAGAACTATGGCTACACCTTC. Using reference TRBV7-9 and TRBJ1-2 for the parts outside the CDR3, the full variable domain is DTGVSQNPRHKITKRGQNVTFRCDPISEHNRLYWYRQTLGQGPEFLTYFQNEAQLEKSRLLSDRFSAERPKGSFSTLEIQRTEQGDSAMYLCASSFQENYGYTFGSGTRLTVV.

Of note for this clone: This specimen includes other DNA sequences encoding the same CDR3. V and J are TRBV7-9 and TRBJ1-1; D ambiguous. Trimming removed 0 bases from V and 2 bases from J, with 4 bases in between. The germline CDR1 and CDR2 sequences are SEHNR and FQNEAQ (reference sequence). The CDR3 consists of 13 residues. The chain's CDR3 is CASSLAANTEAFF. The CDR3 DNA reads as TGTGCCAGCAGCTTAGCGGCAAACACTGAAGCTTTCTTT.

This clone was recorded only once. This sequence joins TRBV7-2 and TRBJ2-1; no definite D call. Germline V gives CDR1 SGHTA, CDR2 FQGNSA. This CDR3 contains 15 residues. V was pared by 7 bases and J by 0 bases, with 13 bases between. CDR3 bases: TGTGCCAGCACCCCTGGTCCCAGCTCCTACAATGAGCAGTTCTTC. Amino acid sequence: CASTPGPSSYNEQFF.

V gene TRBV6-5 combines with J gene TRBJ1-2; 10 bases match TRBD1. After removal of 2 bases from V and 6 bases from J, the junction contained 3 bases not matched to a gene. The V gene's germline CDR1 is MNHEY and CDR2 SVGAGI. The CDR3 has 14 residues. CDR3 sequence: CASSYGGTGDGYTF. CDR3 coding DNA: TGTGCCAGCAGTTACGGGGGGACAGGGGATGGCTACACCTTC.

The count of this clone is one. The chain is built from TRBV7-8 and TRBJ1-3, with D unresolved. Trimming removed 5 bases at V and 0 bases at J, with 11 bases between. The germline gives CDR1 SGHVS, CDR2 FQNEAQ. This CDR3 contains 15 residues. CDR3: CASSGGVNSGNTIYF. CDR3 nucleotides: TGTGCCAGCAGCGGCGGGGTAAACTCTGGAAACACCATATATTTT.

CDR3 DNA: TGTGCCAGCAAGAGGACAGTCGCCTACGAGCAGTACTTC. As protein: CASKRTVAYEQYF. The rearrangement links TRBV2 to TRBJ2-7, with D tentatively TRBD1 (6 bases). With 7 bases removed from V and 2 bases from J, the gap between germline ends came to 12 bases. Germline V gives CDR1 SNHLY, CDR2 FYNNEI. The CDR3 runs 13 residues.

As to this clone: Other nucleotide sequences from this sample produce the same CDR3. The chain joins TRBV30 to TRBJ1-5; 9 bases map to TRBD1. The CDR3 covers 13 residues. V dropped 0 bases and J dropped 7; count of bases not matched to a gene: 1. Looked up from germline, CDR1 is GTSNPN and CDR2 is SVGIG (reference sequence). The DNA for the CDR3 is TGTGCCTGGAGTGTACAGGGGGCCCAGCCCCAGCATTTT. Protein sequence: CAWSVQGAQPQHF.

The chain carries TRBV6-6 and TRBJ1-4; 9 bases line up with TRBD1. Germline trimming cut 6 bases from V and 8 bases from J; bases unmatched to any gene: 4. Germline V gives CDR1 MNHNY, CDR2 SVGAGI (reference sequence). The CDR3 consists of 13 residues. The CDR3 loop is CASRDRGEEKLFF. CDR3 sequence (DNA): TGTGCCAGCAGGGACAGGGGAGAGGAAAAACTGTTTTTT.

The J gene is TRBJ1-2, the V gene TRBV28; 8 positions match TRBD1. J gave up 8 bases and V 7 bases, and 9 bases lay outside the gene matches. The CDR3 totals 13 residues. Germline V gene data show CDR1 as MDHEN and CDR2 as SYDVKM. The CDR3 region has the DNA TGTGCCAGCACCACAGGGGGTAACGGAGGCTACACCTTC. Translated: CASTTGGNGGYTF.

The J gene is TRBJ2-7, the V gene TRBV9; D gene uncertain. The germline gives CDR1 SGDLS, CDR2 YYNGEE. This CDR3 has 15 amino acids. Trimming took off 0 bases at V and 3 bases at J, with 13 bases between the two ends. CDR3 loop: CASSVEPALGYEQYF. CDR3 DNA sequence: TGTGCCAGCAGCGTAGAACCAGCCCTCGGCTACGAGCAGTACTTC.

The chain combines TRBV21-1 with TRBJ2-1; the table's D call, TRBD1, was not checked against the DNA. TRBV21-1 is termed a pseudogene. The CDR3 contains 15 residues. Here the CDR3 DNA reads TGTGCCAGCAGCCCTCGATACAGGGGAAAGGGTGAGCAGTTCTTC. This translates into CASSPRYRGKGEQFF.

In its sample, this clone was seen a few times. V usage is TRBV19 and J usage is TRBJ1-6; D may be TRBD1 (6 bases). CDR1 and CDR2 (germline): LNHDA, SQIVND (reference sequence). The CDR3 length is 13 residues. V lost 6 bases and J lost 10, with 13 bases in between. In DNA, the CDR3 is TGTGCCAGTAGCCTGGGGGGGGCCTCACCCCTCCACTTT. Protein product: CASSLGGASPLHF.

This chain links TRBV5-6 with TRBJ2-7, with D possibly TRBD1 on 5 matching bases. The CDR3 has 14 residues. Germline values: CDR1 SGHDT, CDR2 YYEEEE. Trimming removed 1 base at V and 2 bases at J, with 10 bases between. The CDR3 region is CASSLLDSPYEQYF. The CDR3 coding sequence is TGTGCCAGCAGCTTGCTCGACAGTCCCTACGAGCAGTACTTC.

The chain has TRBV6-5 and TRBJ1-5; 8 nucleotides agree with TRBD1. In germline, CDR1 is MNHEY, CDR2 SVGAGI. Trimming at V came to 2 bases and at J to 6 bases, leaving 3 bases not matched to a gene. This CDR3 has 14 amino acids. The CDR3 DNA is TGTGCCAGCAGTTACGGACAGGGAGGTCAGCCCCAGCATTTT. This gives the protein CASSYGQGGQPQHF.

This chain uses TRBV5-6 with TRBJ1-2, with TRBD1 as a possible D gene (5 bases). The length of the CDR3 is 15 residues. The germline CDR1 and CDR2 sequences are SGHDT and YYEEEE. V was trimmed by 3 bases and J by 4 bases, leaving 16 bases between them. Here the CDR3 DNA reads TGTGCCAGCAGCTCACTAGCAGGGACTCTCTATGGCTACACCTTC. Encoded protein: CASSSLAGTLYGYTF. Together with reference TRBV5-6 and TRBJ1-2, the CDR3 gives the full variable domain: DAGVTQSPTHLIKTRGQQVTLRCSPKSGHDTVSWYQQALGQGPQFIFQYYEEEERQRGNFPDRFSGHQFPNYSSELNVNALLLGDSALYLCASSSLAGTLYGYTFGSGTRLTVV.

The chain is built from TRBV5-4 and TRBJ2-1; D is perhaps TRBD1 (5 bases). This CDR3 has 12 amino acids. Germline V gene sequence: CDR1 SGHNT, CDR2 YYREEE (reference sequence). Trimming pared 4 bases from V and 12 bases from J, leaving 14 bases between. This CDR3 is CASSLRELRQFF. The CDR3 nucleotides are TGTGCCAGCAGCCTCAGGGAACTGCGGCAGTTCTTC.

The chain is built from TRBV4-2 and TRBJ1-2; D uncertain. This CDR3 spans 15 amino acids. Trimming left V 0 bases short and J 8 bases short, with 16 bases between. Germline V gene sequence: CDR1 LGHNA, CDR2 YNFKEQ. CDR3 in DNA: TGTGCCAGCAGCCAAGATCTTGGGCTGAACCTAGGCTACACCTTC. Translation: CASSQDLGLNLGYTF.

This CDR3 is CASRRGAGVTDTQYF. Written as DNA, the CDR3 is TGTGCCAGTAGGAGGGGGGCGGGGGTCACAGATACGCAGTATTTT. V and J are TRBV19 and TRBJ2-3; TRBD2 might be the D (7 bases). V was shortened by 6 bases and J by 2 bases, with 15 bases between the two germline ends. Germline values: CDR1 LNHDA, CDR2 SQIVND (reference sequence). The CDR3 runs 15 residues.

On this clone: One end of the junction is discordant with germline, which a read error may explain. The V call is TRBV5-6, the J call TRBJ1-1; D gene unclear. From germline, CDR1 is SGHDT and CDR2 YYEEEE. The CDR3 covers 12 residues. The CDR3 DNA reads TGTGCCAGCAGCTTGGAAGGAGGCCGAACGGTCTTT. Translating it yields CASSLEGGRTVF.